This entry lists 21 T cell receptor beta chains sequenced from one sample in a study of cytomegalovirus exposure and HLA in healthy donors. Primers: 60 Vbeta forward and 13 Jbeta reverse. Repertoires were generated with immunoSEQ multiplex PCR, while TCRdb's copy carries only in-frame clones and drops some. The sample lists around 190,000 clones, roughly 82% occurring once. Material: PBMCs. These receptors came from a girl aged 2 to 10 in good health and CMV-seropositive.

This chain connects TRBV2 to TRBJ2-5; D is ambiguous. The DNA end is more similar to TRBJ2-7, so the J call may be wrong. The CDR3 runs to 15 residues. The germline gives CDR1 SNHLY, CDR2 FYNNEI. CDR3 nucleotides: TGTGCCAGCAGTTCACGTGATCCTCCATCCTACGAGCAGTACTTC. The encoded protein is CASSSRDPPSYEQYF.

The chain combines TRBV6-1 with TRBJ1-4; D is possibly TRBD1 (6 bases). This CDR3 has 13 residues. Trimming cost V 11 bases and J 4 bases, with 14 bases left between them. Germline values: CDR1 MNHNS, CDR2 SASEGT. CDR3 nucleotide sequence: TGTGCCGTCGGGGGGGGCCTTAATGAAAAACTGTTTTTT. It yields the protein CAVGGGLNEKLFF.

The CDR3 region has the DNA TGCGCCAGCAGCTTGCGTTCAGCGGGAGGGGCGGAACAGTACTTC. Translated: CASSLRSAGGAEQYF. This chain joins TRBV5-1 and TRBJ2-7, with TRBD2 identical over 10 bases. CDR1 and CDR2 (germline): SGHRS, YFSETQ. The length of the CDR3 is 15 residues. The junction had 11 bases not matched to a gene; V was cut back by 1 base and J by 10 bases. The whole variable domain, filled in from reference TRBV5-1 and TRBJ2-7, reads KAGVTQTPRYLIKTRGQQVTLSCSPISGHRSVSWYQQTPGQGLQFLFEYFSETQRNKGNFPGRFSGRQFSNSRSEMNVSTLELGDSALYLCASSLRSAGGAEQYFGPGTRLTVT.

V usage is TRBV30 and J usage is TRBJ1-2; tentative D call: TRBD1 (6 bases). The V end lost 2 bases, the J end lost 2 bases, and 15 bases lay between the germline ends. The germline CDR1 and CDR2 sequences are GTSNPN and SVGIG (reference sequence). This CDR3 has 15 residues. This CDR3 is CAWSIDQGQNYGYTF. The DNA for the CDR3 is TGTGCCTGGAGTATCGACCAAGGACAGAACTATGGCTACACCTTC.

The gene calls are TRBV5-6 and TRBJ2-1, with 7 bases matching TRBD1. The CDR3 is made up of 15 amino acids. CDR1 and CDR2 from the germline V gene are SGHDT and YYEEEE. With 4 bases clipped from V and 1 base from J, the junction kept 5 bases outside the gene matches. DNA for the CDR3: TGTGCCAGCAGCGCAGGGGGTATTTCCTACAATGAGCAGTTCTTC. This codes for CASSAGGISYNEQFF. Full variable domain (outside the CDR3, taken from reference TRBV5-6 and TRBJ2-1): DAGVTQSPTHLIKTRGQQVTLRCSPKSGHDTVSWYQQALGQGPQFIFQYYEEEERQRGNFPDRFSGHQFPNYSSELNVNALLLGDSALYLCASSAGGISYNEQFFGPGTRLTVL.

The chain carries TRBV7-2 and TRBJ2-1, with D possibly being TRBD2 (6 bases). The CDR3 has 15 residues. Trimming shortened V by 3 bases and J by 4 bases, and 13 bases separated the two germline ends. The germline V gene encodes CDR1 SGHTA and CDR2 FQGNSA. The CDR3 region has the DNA TGTGCCAGCAGCTTCTTTAGCGGCACTTACAATGAGCAGTTCTTC. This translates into CASSFFSGTYNEQFF.

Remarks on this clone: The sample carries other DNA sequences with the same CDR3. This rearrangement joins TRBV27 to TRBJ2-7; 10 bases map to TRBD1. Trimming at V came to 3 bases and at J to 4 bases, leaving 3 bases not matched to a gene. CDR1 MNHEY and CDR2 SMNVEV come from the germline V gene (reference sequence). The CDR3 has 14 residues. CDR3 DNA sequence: TGTGCCAGCAGTTTGGGGACAGGGGTGTACGAGCAGTACTTC. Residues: CASSLGTGVYEQYF.

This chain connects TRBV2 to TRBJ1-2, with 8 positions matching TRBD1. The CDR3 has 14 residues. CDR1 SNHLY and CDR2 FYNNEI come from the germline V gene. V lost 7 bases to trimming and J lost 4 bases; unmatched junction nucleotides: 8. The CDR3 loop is CASTQDRDGYGYTF. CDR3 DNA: TGTGCCAGCACTCAGGACAGGGACGGCTATGGCTACACCTTC.

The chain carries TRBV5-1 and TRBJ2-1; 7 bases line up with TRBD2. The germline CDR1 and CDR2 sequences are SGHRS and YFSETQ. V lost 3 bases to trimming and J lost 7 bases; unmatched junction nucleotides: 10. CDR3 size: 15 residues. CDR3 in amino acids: CASSSKRGVGNEQFF. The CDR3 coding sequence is TGCGCCAGCAGCTCCAAACGGGGGGTGGGGAATGAGCAGTTCTTC.

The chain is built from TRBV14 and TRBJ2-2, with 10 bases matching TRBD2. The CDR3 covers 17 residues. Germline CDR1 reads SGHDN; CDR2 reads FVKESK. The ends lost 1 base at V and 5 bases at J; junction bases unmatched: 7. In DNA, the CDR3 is TGTGCCAGCAGCCAAGCGGTAGCGGGAGGTTGGACCGGGGAGCTGTTTTTT. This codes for CASSQAVAGGWTGELFF.

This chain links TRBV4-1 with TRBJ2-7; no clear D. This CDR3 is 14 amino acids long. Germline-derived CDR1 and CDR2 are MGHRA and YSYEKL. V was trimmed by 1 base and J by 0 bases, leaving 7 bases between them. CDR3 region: CASSQVTNSYEQYF. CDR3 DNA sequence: TGCGCCAGCAGCCAAGTGACAAACTCCTACGAGCAGTACTTC.

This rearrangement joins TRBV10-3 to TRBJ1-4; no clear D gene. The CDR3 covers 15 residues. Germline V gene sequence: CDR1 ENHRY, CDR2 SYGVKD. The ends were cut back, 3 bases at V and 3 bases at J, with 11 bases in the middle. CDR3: CAISDSTAPNEKLFF. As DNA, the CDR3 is TGTGCCATCAGTGATTCGACTGCCCCTAATGAAAAACTGTTTTTT.

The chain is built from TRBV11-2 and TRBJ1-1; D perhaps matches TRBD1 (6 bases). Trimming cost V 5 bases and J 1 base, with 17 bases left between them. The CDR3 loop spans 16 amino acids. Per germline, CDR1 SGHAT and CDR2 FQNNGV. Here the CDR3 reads CASSTFGRGANTEAFF. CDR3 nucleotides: TGTGCCAGCAGCACATTTGGTCGGGGGGCGAACACTGAAGCTTTCTTT.

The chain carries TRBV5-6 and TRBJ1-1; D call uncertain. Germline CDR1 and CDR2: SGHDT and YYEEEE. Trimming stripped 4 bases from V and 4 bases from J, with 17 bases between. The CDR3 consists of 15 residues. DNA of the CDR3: TGTGCCAGCAGCACCCAGAGGGCGGGAAGCACTGAAGCTTTCTTT. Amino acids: CASSTQRAGSTEAFF. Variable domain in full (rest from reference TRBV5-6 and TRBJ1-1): DAGVTQSPTHLIKTRGQQVTLRCSPKSGHDTVSWYQQALGQGPQFIFQYYEEEERQRGNFPDRFSGHQFPNYSSELNVNALLLGDSALYLCASSTQRAGSTEAFFGQGTRLTVV.

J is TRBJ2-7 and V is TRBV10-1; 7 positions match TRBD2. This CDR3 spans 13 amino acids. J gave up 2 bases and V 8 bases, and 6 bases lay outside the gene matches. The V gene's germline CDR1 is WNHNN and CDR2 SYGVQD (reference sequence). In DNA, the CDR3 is TGCGCCAGCGTCCGGGACTACCCCTACGAGCAGTACTTC. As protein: CASVRDYPYEQYF.

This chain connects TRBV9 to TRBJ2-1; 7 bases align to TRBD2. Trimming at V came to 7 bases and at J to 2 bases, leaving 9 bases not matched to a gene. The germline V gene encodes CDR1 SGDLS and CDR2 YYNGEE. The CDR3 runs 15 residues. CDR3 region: CASGGAGRTYNEQFF. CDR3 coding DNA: TGTGCCAGCGGAGGAGCGGGGAGGACCTACAATGAGCAGTTCTTC.

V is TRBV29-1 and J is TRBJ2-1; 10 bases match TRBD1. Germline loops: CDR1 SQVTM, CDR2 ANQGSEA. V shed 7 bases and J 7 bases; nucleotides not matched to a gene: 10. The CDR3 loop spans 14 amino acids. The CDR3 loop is CSGGRGGQGNEQFF. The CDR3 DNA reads TGCAGCGGGGGCAGAGGGGGACAGGGGAATGAGCAGTTCTTC.

The CDR3 sequence: CSARTSGELFF. In DNA form, the CDR3 reads TGCAGTGCTAGGACTTCCGGGGAGCTGTTTTTT. The J gene is TRBJ2-2, the V gene TRBV20-1; D is undetermined. This CDR3 comprises 11 residues. The V and J ends lost 3 bases and 6 bases respectively, with 5 bases between them. Germline V gene sequence: CDR1 DFQATT, CDR2 SNEGSKA (reference sequence).

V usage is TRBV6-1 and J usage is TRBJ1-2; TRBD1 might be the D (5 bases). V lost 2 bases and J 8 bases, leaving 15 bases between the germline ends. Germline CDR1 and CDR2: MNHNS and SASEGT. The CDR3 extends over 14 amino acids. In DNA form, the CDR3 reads TGTGCCAGCAGTGAAAGGGGCCAGGAAAGGGGCTACACCTTC. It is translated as CASSERGQERGYTF.

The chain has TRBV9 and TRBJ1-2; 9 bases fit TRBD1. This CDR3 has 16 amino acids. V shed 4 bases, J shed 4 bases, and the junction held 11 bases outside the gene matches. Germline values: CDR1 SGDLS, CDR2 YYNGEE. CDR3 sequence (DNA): TGTGCCAGCAGCCCCTCAGGACAGGGGATCCCCTATGGCTACACCTTC. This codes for CASSPSGQGIPYGYTF.

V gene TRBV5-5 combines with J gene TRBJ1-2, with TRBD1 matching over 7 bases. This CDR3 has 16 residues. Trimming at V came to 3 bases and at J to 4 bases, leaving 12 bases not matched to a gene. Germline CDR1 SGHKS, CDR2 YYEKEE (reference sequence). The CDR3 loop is CASSSEIRDSLYGYTF. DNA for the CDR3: TGTGCCAGCAGCTCAGAAATCCGGGACAGCCTCTATGGCTACACCTTC.